The next 8 T cell receptor beta chains were all read from a single sample in a study of cytomegalovirus exposure and HLA in healthy donors (dated by TCRdb to the late 2010s). Library preparation used the immunoSEQ multiplex PCR assay. For the multiplex PCR, a mixture combining 60 forward primers for TCR Vbeta segments and 13 reverse primers for TCR Jbeta segments was used. What TCRdb holds here is the immuneACCESS table cut down to in-frame rearrangements. Part of the clones is not present; checked against another copy, under half of the missing clones reflect an unresolved V gene, and the others are unexplained. For this sample there are around 200,000 clones; about four fifths appear just once. The ten largest make up approximately 2.9% of the sample. Sequencing input: PBMCs. These receptors originate from a woman aged 45-65 years in good health and CMV-seropositive.

The chain recombines TRBV28 with TRBJ2-7; 9 bases fit TRBD2. CDR1 MDHEN and CDR2 SYDVKM come from the germline V gene. V was pared by 6 bases and J by 5 bases, with 5 bases of the junction left unmatched. CDR3 size: 13 residues. Here the CDR3 reads CASRAGGYHEQYF. Here the CDR3 DNA reads TGTGCCAGCAGAGCGGGGGGTTACCACGAGCAGTACTTC.

J is TRBJ2-1 and V is TRBV7-3; TRBD2 matches at 12 bases. Germline trimming cut 4 bases from V and 5 bases from J; bases unmatched to any gene: 3. Germline V gene lookup returns CDR1 SGHTA and CDR2 FQGTGA. This CDR3 has 15 amino acids. CDR3 loop: CASSSLAGGHNEQFF. As DNA, the CDR3 is TGTGCCAGCAGCTCTCTAGCGGGGGGGCACAATGAGCAGTTCTTC.

The chain is built from TRBV20-1 and TRBJ2-5; D remains ambiguous. V lost 4 bases and J 5 bases, leaving 5 bases between the germline ends. CDR1 is DFQATT, CDR2 SNEGSKA, per germline (reference sequence). This CDR3 region has 10 residues. For the CDR3, the DNA is TGCAGTGCTACCTCGGAGACCCAGTACTTC. Encoded protein: CSATSETQYF.

The CDR3 protein is CASSGTGYYEQYF. The CDR3 coding sequence is TGTGCCAGCAGTGGGACAGGTTACTACGAGCAGTACTTC. The chain recombines TRBV2 with TRBJ2-7; 7 bases match TRBD1. The CDR3 has 13 amino acids. Germline V CDR1 and CDR2: SNHLY, FYNNEI. V shed 4 bases, J shed 3 bases, and the junction held 3 bases outside the gene matches.

The chain joins TRBV7-8 to TRBJ2-5; 9 nucleotides line up with TRBD1. V was clipped by 3 bases and J by 11 bases; unmatched bases: 10. The germline V gene encodes CDR1 SGHVS and CDR2 FQNEAQ. The CDR3 runs 14 residues. In DNA, the CDR3 is TGTGCCAGCAGCTTGGACAGGGGCCTTCAGCAGCAGTACTTC. Translating gives CASSLDRGLQQQYF.

This clone was recorded once. V usage is TRBV2 and J usage is TRBJ2-5; 12 positions match TRBD2. The CDR3 length is 15 residues. The trim removed 6 bases at V and 3 bases at J, leaving 5 bases unmatched. Germline CDR1 and CDR2: SNHLY and FYNNEI. Written as DNA, the CDR3 is TGTGCCAGCAGCTCTAGCGGGGGGGGGAAAGAGACCCAGTACTTC. Protein sequence: CASSSSGGGKETQYF.

Details on this clone: One end of the junction varies from germline; a read error may be responsible. This chain connects TRBV7-9 to TRBJ1-1; 8 positions agree with TRBD1. The CDR3 has 13 amino acids. Germline assignment: CDR1 SEHNR and CDR2 FQNEAQ (reference sequence). The CDR3 loop reads CSSSQQGDTEAFF. The CDR3 DNA is TGTTCCAGCAGCCAACAGGGGGACACTGAAGCTTTCTTT.

The chain uses TRBV19 and TRBJ1-5, with 8 bases matching TRBD1. Germline lookup yields CDR1 LNHDA and CDR2 SQIVND (reference sequence). The CDR3 extends over 17 amino acids. J lost 4 bases, V lost 2 bases, and 10 bases had no gene match. The CDR3 DNA follows: TGTGCCAGTAGTATATCAGGACAGGGATGGTTGAATCAGCCCCAGCATTTT. This encodes CASSISGQGWLNQPQHF.